Sequencing of this T cell receptor (beta chain) was carried out in a study of beta chain features in type 1 diabetes. Study summary: Researchers looked at roughly 100,000,000 sorted cells across all samples. The study's findings and limits: VDJ junctions from type 1 diabetes patients carried fewer insertions and larger deletions. All four CD4+ subsets of Type 1 diabetes patients contained TCRB CDR3s that were moderately but significantly shorter.

Sequencing targeted expressed TCRB transcripts, as all isolated RNA had been reverse transcribed. The average read count of naive, central memory and regulatory T cell samples was some 3.9 million. Clones were sequenced by immunoSEQ multiplex PCR, and TCRdb holds only the in-frame ones, with some missing. Of hundreds of thousands of clones in the sample, over 11% were seen once. Germline V lookup: CDR1 GTSNPN, CDR2 SVGIG (reference sequence). V dropped 8 bases and J dropped 6; count of bases not matched to a gene: 7. This CDR3 region has 13 residues. A note on this clone: Antigen specificity is unknown.

The sample was naive CD4+ T cells from blood. This sequence joins TRBV30 and TRBJ1-4, with 9 bases identical to TRBD1. The TCR was taken from a man aged 30 to 45 with type 1 diabetes. CDR3 DNA: TGTGCCGGGCACCGGGACAGGGATGAAAAACTGTTTTTT. Its translation is CAGHRDRDEKLFF.